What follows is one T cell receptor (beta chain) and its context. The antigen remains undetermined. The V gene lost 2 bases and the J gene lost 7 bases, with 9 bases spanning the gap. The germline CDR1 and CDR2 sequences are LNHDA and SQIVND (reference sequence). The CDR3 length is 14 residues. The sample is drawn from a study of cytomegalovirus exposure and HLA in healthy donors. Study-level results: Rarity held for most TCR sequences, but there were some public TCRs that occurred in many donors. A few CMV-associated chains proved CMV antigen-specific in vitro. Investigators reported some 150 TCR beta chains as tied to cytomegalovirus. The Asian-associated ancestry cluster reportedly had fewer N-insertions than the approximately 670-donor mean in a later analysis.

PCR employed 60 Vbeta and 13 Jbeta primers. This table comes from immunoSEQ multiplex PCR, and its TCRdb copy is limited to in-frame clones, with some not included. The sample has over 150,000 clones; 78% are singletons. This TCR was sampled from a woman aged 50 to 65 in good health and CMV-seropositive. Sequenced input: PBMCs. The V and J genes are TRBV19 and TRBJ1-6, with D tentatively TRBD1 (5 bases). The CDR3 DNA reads TGTGCCAGTAGTATAATGGGGCGAAATTCACCCCTCCACTTT. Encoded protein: CASSIMGRNSPLHF.